This T cell receptor beta chain was captured by sequencing in a study of T cell responses to AZD1222 COVID-19 vaccine. Study summary: Second doses at about 4 or about 12 weeks were pooled.

Findings of the study overall: Clonal diversity was possibly underestimated, and the donors were mostly white British, with more females. It was only after the peak T cell response that any repertoires were sampled. Unmutated variant regions are reportedly the target of nearly half of TCRs that are spike-specific.

TCRdb's copy holds only in-frame clones and misses some; the assay was immunoSEQ multiplex PCR. The sample holds 77,000 or so clones, approximately 90% seen once. A remark on this clone: What it binds is not known.

Germline V gene sequence: CDR1 SGHTA, CDR2 FQGTGA. The V gene end was trimmed by 5 bases and the J gene end by 5 bases; junction bases not matched to a gene: 12. CDR3 length: 15 residues. The chain couples TRBV7-3 to TRBJ2-7, with 7 positions matching TRBD2. This sample comprised peripheral blood, obtained on day 0 of AZD1222 vaccination. The sequence was collected from an adult in good health. In DNA, the CDR3 is TGTGCCAGCAGCCCCATCCCCAGCGGGGCTAACGAGCAGTACTTC. It codes for CASSPIPSGANEQYF.